The clone carrying this TCR beta chain was recorded many times. Patients picked for sequencing had shown CD8+CD57+ cell expansion detected by flow cytometry. This entry is derived from a study of CD8+CD57+ T cells in acquired aplastic anemia. TCR beta VDJ and CDR3 were profiled, and genomic DNA was the template. TCRdb reprocessed the reads with MiXCR, giving one entry per CDR3 protein. Of fewer than 200,000 distinct CDR3 sequences listed, over 40% are singletons. CDR3 length equals 16 residues. The V and J ends lost 5 bases and 7 bases respectively, with 18 bases between them. CDR1 and CDR2 (germline): SGHAT, FQNNGV.

The J gene is TRBJ1-6, the V gene TRBV11-2; a possible D gene is TRBD1 (5 bases). The receptor comes from a human donor with aplastic anemia. Sequences were obtained from sorted CD4+, CD8+, or CD8+CD57+ T cells (not recorded which) from PBMCs. CDR3 in amino acids: CASSRGGRSGNSPLHF. CDR3 in DNA: TGTGCCAGCAGCCGGGGGGGGAGGTCCGGAAATTCACCCCTCCACTTT.